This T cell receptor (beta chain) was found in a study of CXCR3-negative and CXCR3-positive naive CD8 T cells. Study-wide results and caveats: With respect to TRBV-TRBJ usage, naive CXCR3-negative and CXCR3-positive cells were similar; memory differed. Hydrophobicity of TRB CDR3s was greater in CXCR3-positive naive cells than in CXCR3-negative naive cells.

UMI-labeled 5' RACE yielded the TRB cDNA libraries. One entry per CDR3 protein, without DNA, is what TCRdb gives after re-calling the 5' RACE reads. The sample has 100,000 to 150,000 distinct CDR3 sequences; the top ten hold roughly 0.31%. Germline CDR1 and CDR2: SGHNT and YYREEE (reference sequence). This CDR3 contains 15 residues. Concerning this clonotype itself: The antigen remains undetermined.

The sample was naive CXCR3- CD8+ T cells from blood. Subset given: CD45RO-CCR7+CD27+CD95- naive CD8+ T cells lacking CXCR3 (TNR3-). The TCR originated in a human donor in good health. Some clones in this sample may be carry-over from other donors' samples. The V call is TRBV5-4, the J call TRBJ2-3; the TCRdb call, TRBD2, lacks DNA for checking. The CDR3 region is CASSLKLAITDTQYF.